Listed here are 23 T cell receptor beta chains from one sample, sequenced in a study of T cell repertoires in cytomegalovirus infection. TCRdb reprocessed the reads with MiXCR, giving one entry per CDR3 protein. The data hold some 270,000 distinct CDR3 sequences, with over 15% observed a single time. Sequencing input: CD8+ T cells from PBMCs. These receptors came from a human donor in good health (CMV status not recorded). Some clones in this sample may be carry-over from other donors' samples.

This clonotype came up a few times. This rearrangement joins TRBV5-6 to TRBJ2-7, with D tentatively TRBD1 or TRBD2 (5 bases each). Germline values: CDR1 SGHDT, CDR2 YYEEEE. Trimming pared 3 bases from V and 7 bases from J, leaving 20 bases between. This CDR3 is 15 amino acids long. The CDR3, as DNA: TGTGCCAGCAGCTGGGGGACGGGCGCGTCGGGGGAGCAGTACTTC. It codes for CASSWGTGASGEQYF. The whole variable domain, filled in from reference TRBV5-6 and TRBJ2-7, reads DAGVTQSPTHLIKTRGQQVTLRCSPKSGHDTVSWYQQALGQGPQFIFQYYEEEERQRGNFPDRFSGHQFPNYSSELNVNALLLGDSALYLCASSWGTGASGEQYFGPGTRLTVT.

This clonotype has at least ten counts. The chain is built from TRBV7-8 and TRBJ2-5; unclear D gene. The CDR3 runs 13 residues. Germline V gene sequence: CDR1 SGHVS, CDR2 FQNEAQ. V dropped 1 base and J dropped 0 bases, with 3 bases sitting between them. The CDR3 protein is CASSLDNQETQYF. In DNA form, the CDR3 reads TGTGCCAGCAGCTTAGACAACCAAGAGACCCAGTACTTC. Drawing the rest from reference TRBV7-8 and TRBJ2-5, the complete variable domain is GAGVSQSPRYKVAKRGQDVALRCDPISGHVSLFWYQQALGQGPEFLTYFQNEAQLDKSGLPSDRFFAERPEGSVSTLKIQRTQQEDSAVYLCASSLDNQETQYFGPGTRLLVL.

The chain employs TRBV29-1 and TRBJ2-6, with D unresolved. Looked up from germline, CDR1 is SQVTM and CDR2 is ANQGSEA. Trimming left V 0 bases short and J 2 bases short, with 11 bases between. This CDR3 has 16 residues. CDR3 amino acids: CSVEDGQDAGANVLTF. The CDR3 coding sequence is TGCAGCGTTGAAGATGGCCAGGATGCTGGGGCCAACGTCCTGACTTTC.

This clonotype appeared a few times. V usage is TRBV15 and J usage is TRBJ2-1; 9 positions match TRBD2. The CDR3 spans 16 residues. Germline V CDR1 and CDR2: LNHNV, YYDKDF (reference sequence). The J segment lost 5 bases and the V segment lost 2 bases, leaving 7 bases of the junction unmatched. The CDR3 DNA is TGTGCCACCAGCAGACTTAGCGGGGGAACAGACAATGAGCAGTTCTTC. It codes for CATSRLSGGTDNEQFF.

This clonotype has ten or more counts. The V and J genes are TRBV7-2 and TRBJ2-7, with TRBD2 matching 10 bases. The ends lost 4 bases at V and 0 bases at J; junction bases unmatched: 9. The germline CDR1 and CDR2 sequences are SGHTA and FQGNSA. CDR3 length equals 17 residues. CDR3 sequence: CASSSYPSGGPSYEQYF. Here the CDR3 DNA reads TGTGCCAGCAGCTCCTACCCTAGCGGGGGCCCCTCCTACGAGCAGTACTTC.

This clonotype was detected a few times. The V and J genes are TRBV7-8 and TRBJ2-1, with TRBD2 matching 8 bases. Per the germline V gene, CDR1 is SGHVS and CDR2 is FQNEAQ. This CDR3 region has 15 residues. The J segment lost 14 bases and the V segment lost 0 bases, leaving 12 bases of the junction unmatched. CDR3 DNA: TGTGCCAGCAGCTTAGCCGCGGGGGGCATTACTAACGAGTTCTTC. It codes for CASSLAAGGITNEFF.

In nucleotides, the CDR3 is TGTGCCAGCAGTCTCCTGACCAGTACCGAGGGACTAGATGAGCAGTTCTTC. Translating it yields CASSLLTSTEGLDEQFF. The rearrangement joins TRBV14 to TRBJ2-1; 8 nucleotides align to TRBD2. Losses at the gene ends were 6 bases for V and 8 bases for J; bases not matched to a gene: 18. The CDR3 sequence is 17 residues long. CDR1 and CDR2 from the germline V gene are SGHDN and FVKESK.

Comment on this clonotype: This may come from a read error, since a much larger clone is one base off. The gene calls are TRBV10-3 and TRBJ2-1; 7 nucleotides match TRBD2. V was clipped by 6 bases and J by 6 bases; unmatched bases: 14. The length of the CDR3 is 16 residues. Germline V gene lookup returns CDR1 ENHRY and CDR2 SYGVKD. This CDR3 reads CAIRKPSGPLSNEQFF. As DNA, the CDR3 is TGTGCCATCAGGAAACCTAGCGGCCCCCTGAGCAATGAGCAGTTCTTC.

The CDR3 sequence is CASSLFDPRVVDEQYF. DNA of the CDR3: TGTGCCAGCAGTTTATTTGATCCCCGAGTGGTCGACGAGCAGTACTTC. V gene TRBV27 combines with J gene TRBJ2-7; unclear D gene. The germline V gene has CDR1 MNHEY and CDR2 SMNVEV (reference sequence). Trimming stripped 1 base from V and 5 bases from J, with 18 bases between. There are 16 residues in the CDR3.

This clonotype was counted a few times. The rearrangement links TRBV14 to TRBJ1-3; no reliable D call. CDR3 length: 14 amino acids. The V end was cut by 3 bases, the J end by 0 bases, with 6 bases between. Germline CDR1 is SGHDN and CDR2 is FVKESK. The CDR3 reads CASSHRSSGNTIYF. The CDR3 DNA reads as TGTGCCAGCAGCCACCGTAGCTCTGGAAACACCATATATTTT.

In this sample, this clonotype turned up once. The chain carries TRBV4-3 and TRBJ2-3, with TRBD1 matching over 9 bases. The CDR3 contains 17 residues. The germline gives CDR1 LGHNA, CDR2 YSLEER. V was clipped by 0 bases and J by 1 base; unmatched bases: 5. The CDR3 DNA is TGCGCCAGCAGCCAAGACCGGACAGGGGTGGGCACAGATACGCAGTATTTT. Translated, it gives CASSQDRTGVGTDTQYF.

Only a few counts were recorded for this clonotype. This sequence joins TRBV12-3 or TRBV12-4 and TRBJ2-1; TRBD1 matches 7 bases. CDR3 length equals 16 residues. With 6 bases clipped from V and 4 bases from J, the junction kept 12 bases outside the gene matches. CDR3 sequence (DNA): TGTGCCAGCAGCCCCCCGGGACAGTTCCTATACAATGAGCAGTTCTTC. It specifies CASSPPGQFLYNEQFF.

This clonotype was recorded many times. The V and J genes are TRBV7-2 and TRBJ2-1; D gene ambiguous. Trimming stripped 1 base from V and 4 bases from J, with 8 bases between. CDR1 and CDR2 from the germline V gene are SGHTA and FQGNSA. The CDR3 covers 14 residues. CDR3 sequence (DNA): TGTGCCAGCAGCTTAGTTCCGGTTTACAATGAGCAGTTCTTC. Residues: CASSLVPVYNEQFF.

At least ten counts were recorded for this clonotype. The chain couples TRBV7-9 to TRBJ2-2; the match to TRBD1 covers 8 bases. V gave up 4 bases and J gave up 6 bases; unmatched junction bases: 7. Germline CDR1 SEHNR, CDR2 FQNEAQ (reference sequence). The CDR3 covers 15 residues. In DNA, the CDR3 is TGTGCCAGCAGCTCGCCTCGGACAGGGTCCGGGGAGCTGTTTTTT. It encodes CASSSPRTGSGELFF.

The chain employs TRBV6-6 and TRBJ2-1; no clear D. The V end lost 2 bases, the J end lost 5 bases, and 7 bases lay between the germline ends. The germline V gene encodes CDR1 MNHNY and CDR2 SVGAGI (reference sequence). The CDR3 is made up of 13 amino acids. The CDR3 loop is CASSYDEHNEQFF. CDR3 coding DNA: TGTGCCAGCAGTTACGACGAGCACAATGAGCAGTTCTTC.

This clonotype came up many times. This sequence joins TRBV7-2 and TRBJ2-7; perhaps TRBD2 as D (5 bases). The V gene's germline CDR1 is SGHTA and CDR2 FQGNSA. V was cut by 1 base and J by 3 bases, with 7 bases left in between. The CDR3 contains 13 residues. The CDR3 spells CASSLVEDYEQYF. CDR3 DNA sequence: TGTGCCAGCAGCTTAGTGGAGGACTACGAGCAGTACTTC.

This clonotype was detected ten times or more. The J gene is TRBJ2-7, the V gene TRBV7-6; maybe TRBD1 (6 bases). The CDR3 has 14 residues. Trimming cost V 3 bases and J 0 bases, with 9 bases left between them. Germline CDR1 SGHVS, CDR2 FNYEAQ. CDR3 sequence reads: CASSLAGDSYEQYF. The CDR3 nucleotides are TGTGCCAGCAGCTTGGCAGGGGACTCCTACGAGCAGTACTTC.

This clonotype was seen only a few times. The genes are TRBV7-2 and TRBJ2-2; D ambiguous. V lost 2 bases, J lost 2 bases, and 9 bases lay in between. The CDR3 spans 15 residues. Germline V gives CDR1 SGHTA, CDR2 FQGNSA. Here the CDR3 reads CASSLSVSNTGELFF. CDR3 nucleotides: TGTGCCAGCAGCTTAAGTGTCAGTAACACCGGGGAGCTGTTTTTT.

This clonotype was observed a handful of times. The chain combines TRBV27 with TRBJ1-4, with 8 bases lining up with TRBD1. J gave up 4 bases and V 8 bases, and 12 bases lay outside the gene matches. Germline V CDR1 and CDR2: MNHEY, SMNVEV (reference sequence). The CDR3 loop spans 16 amino acids. The CDR3 reads CASQRLPTGDNEKLFF. The DNA for the CDR3 is TGTGCCAGCCAGCGCCTCCCGACAGGGGATAATGAAAAACTGTTTTTT.

This clonotype was found a few times. V is TRBV6-5 and J is TRBJ2-1; unclear D gene. The germline CDR1 and CDR2 sequences are MNHEY and SVGAGI. The CDR3 sequence is 14 residues long. V was shortened by 4 bases and J by 3 bases, with 10 bases between the two germline ends. The CDR3 region is CASSSDRSYNEQFF. The CDR3 DNA reads as TGTGCCAGCAGTTCCGACCGGAGCTACAATGAGCAGTTCTTC.

This clonotype was observed a handful of times. The chain joins TRBV12-3 or TRBV12-4 to TRBJ1-2; TRBD1 aligns across 7 bases. The CDR3 has 15 residues. J lost 8 bases, V lost 6 bases, and 15 bases had no gene match. CDR3 DNA: TGTGCCAGCAGCCAAACTTTCACCGGGACAGTAGGCTACACCTTC. Translation gives CASSQTFTGTVGYTF.

This clonotype was detected a few times. Here the CDR3 DNA reads TGTGCCAGCAGTCTTGGGACTCGGCAGCCCCAGCATTTT. As protein: CASSLGTRQPQHF. The genes are TRBV27 and TRBJ1-5, with D perhaps TRBD1 (5 bases). There are 13 residues in the CDR3. The germline V and J ends were trimmed by 5 bases and 7 bases, with 12 bases remaining between them. The germline gives CDR1 MNHEY, CDR2 SMNVEV (reference sequence).

This clonotype occurred a few times. The V call is TRBV28, the J call TRBJ2-7; 7 nucleotides align to TRBD1. With V trimmed by 5 bases and J by 3 bases, 7 bases remained unmatched. Germline CDR1 is MDHEN and CDR2 is SYDVKM. This CDR3 has 14 amino acids. The CDR3 here is CASSDPGQLYEQYF. In DNA, the CDR3 is TGTGCCAGCAGTGATCCGGGACAGCTCTACGAGCAGTACTTC.